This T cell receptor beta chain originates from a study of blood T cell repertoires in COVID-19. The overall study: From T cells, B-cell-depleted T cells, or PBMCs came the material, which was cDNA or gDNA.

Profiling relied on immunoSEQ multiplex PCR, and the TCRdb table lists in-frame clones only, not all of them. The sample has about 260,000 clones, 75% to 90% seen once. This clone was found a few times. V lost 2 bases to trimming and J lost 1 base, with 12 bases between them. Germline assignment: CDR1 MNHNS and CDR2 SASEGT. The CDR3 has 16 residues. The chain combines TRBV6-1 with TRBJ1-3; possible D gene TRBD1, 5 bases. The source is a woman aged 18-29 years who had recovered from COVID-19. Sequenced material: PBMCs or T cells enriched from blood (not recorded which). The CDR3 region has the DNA TGTGCCAGCAGTGAACCGGGGCGGGGGTCTGGAAACACCATATATTTT. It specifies CASSEPGRGSGNTIYF.